The 26 T cell receptor beta chains reported below all come from one sample, sequenced in a study of Graves' ophthalmopathy and Graves' hyperthyroidism. RNA transcripts provided the template for amplifying TCR beta CDR3 regions. The first round was an RT-PCR with HTBI primers, and the second round was a multiplex PCR. TCRdb fed the multiplex PCR reads into MiXCR, producing one record per CDR3 protein. Counted here are about 700,000 distinct CDR3 sequences, 40% occurring once; the ten biggest clones make up 44%. The sample comprised peripheral blood. These receptors all stem from an adult man with Graves' ophthalmopathy.

A few counts support this clonotype. This sequence joins TRBV7-9 and TRBJ2-7; D is perhaps TRBD2 (5 bases). The V end lost 4 bases, the J end lost 0 bases, and 10 bases lay between the germline ends. The CDR3 is made up of 14 amino acids. Germline assignment: CDR1 SEHNR and CDR2 FQNEAQ (reference sequence). CDR3 protein: CASSSLVSSYEQYF. CDR3 nucleotide sequence: TGTGCCAGCAGCTCACTAGTTAGCTCCTACGAGCAGTACTTC.

The rearrangement uses TRBV25-1 and TRBJ1-5; no firm D call. Trimming removed 4 bases at V and 6 bases at J, with 13 bases between. This CDR3 has 14 amino acids. Germline V gene lookup returns CDR1 MGHDK and CDR2 SYGVNS. CDR3 sequence: CASSGPLGVQPQHF. The CDR3 nucleotides are TGTGCCAGCAGTGGCCCCCTTGGGGTTCAGCCCCAGCATTTT.

This sequence joins TRBV20-1 and TRBJ1-1; weak D call: TRBD1 (6 bases). This CDR3 spans 16 amino acids. The V end was cut by 6 bases, the J end by 4 bases, with 24 bases between. Germline V CDR1 and CDR2: DFQATT, SNEGSKA (reference sequence). CDR3 sequence: CSALNPGGAFTTEAFF. The CDR3 bases are TGCAGTGCGCTCAATCCCGGGGGCGCATTCACCACTGAAGCTTTCTTT.

The table lists this clonotype with a count of one. V and J are TRBV7-9 and TRBJ2-5; 8 bases are shared with TRBD1. The trim removed 7 bases at V and 0 bases at J, leaving 13 bases unmatched. The CDR3 runs to 17 residues. Germline CDR1 is SEHNR and CDR2 is FQNEAQ (reference sequence). CDR3 in amino acids: CASTRIRGRGYQETQYF. The DNA of the CDR3 is TGTGCCAGCACCCGAATCAGGGGGCGCGGTTACCAAGAGACCCAGTACTTC.

This clonotype was seen many times. The CDR3 DNA sequence: TGTGCCAGCAGGAGGGGGGGCCGAGGGACCCAGTACTTC. Its protein is CASRRGGRGTQYF. The V call is TRBV7-9, the J call TRBJ2-5; weak D call: TRBD2 (7 bases). The V and J ends lost 6 bases and 7 bases respectively, with 15 bases between them. CDR3 size: 13 residues. Germline assignment: CDR1 SEHNR and CDR2 FQNEAQ (reference sequence).

In the case of this clonotype: Sequence at one end of the junction differs from germline and may be a read error. V is TRBV7-9 and J is TRBJ2-7; 9 bases are a match to TRBD1. Germline CDR1 SEHNR, CDR2 FQNEAQ (reference sequence). This CDR3 contains 10 residues. The CDR3 is CASSGTGRAF. The CDR3 nucleotides are TGTGCCAGCAGCGGGACAGGGAGGGCCTTC.

This chain links TRBV7-9 with TRBJ2-7; 11 nucleotides line up with TRBD2. The CDR3 covers 15 residues. V trimming: 5 bases; J trimming: 2 bases; junction bases outside the gene matches: 5. Germline lookup yields CDR1 SEHNR and CDR2 FQNEAQ (reference sequence). The CDR3 region is CASSPKTSGTYEQYF. CDR3 nucleotide sequence: TGTGCCAGCAGCCCGAAGACTAGCGGGACCTACGAGCAGTACTTC. Supplemented by reference TRBV7-9 and TRBJ2-7, the full variable domain reads DTGVSQNPRHKITKRGQNVTFRCDPISEHNRLYWYRQTLGQGPEFLTYFQNEAQLEKSRLLSDRFSAERPKGSFSTLEIQRTEQGDSAMYLCASSPKTSGTYEQYFGPGTRLTVT.

The rearrangement links TRBV25-1 to TRBJ1-4, with TRBD1 matching over 9 bases. The germline CDR1 and CDR2 sequences are MGHDK and SYGVNS. This CDR3 comprises 15 residues. Trimming took 3 bases from V and 8 from J; bases not matched to a gene: 7. CDR3 coding DNA: TGTGCCAGCAGTGATTTAACAGGGGGCTGGGAAAAACTGTTTTTT. The encoded protein is CASSDLTGGWEKLFF. The whole variable domain, filled in from reference TRBV25-1 and TRBJ1-4, reads EADIYQTPRYLVIGTGKKITLECSQTMGHDKMYWYQQDPGMELHLIHYSYGVNSTEKGDLSSESTVSRIRTEHFPLTLESARPSHTSQYLCASSDLTGGWEKLFFGSGTQLSVL.

This clonotype was detected many times. This rearrangement joins TRBV15 to TRBJ2-5, with 7 bases that match TRBD2. CDR1 and CDR2 (germline): LNHNV, YYDKDF (reference sequence). Unmatched junction bases numbered 3, after V lost 0 bases and J lost 2 bases. The CDR3 extends over 15 amino acids. Here the CDR3 DNA reads TGTGCCACCAGCAGAGATCGGGGGGAGCAAGAGACCCAGTACTTC. Amino acids: CATSRDRGEQETQYF.

DNA of the CDR3: TGTGCCAGCAGCCCCAGTCTGGTCCTAATTAGCGGGAGGATCTACGAGCAGTACTTC. This encodes CASSPSLVLISGRIYEQYF. The V gene is TRBV7-9, the J gene TRBJ2-7, with 10 bases fitting TRBD2. The CDR3 is 19 residues long. V shed 5 bases and J 3 bases; nucleotides not matched to a gene: 19. Germline V gene lookup returns CDR1 SEHNR and CDR2 FQNEAQ (reference sequence). The full variable domain, completed using reference TRBV7-9 and TRBJ2-7, is DTGVSQNPRHKITKRGQNVTFRCDPISEHNRLYWYRQTLGQGPEFLTYFQNEAQLEKSRLLSDRFSAERPKGSFSTLEIQRTEQGDSAMYLCASSPSLVLISGRIYEQYFGPGTRLTVT.

A word on this clonotype: It may be a read error: a sequence one base away is much more abundant. V and J are TRBV15 and TRBJ2-5, with 8 bases that match TRBD2. The J segment lost 1 base and the V segment lost 8 bases, leaving 9 bases of the junction unmatched. CDR1 and CDR2 from the germline V gene are LNHNV and YYDKDF (reference sequence). The length of the CDR3 is 15 residues. Here the CDR3 DNA reads TGTGCCACCCGTGATCCTAGCGGGTCCCAAGAGACCCAGTACTTC. This encodes CATRDPSGSQETQYF. Full variable domain (rest looked up from reference TRBV15 and TRBJ2-5): DAMVIQNPRYQVTQFGKPVTLSCSQTLNHNVMYWYQQKSSQAPKLLFHYYDKDFNNEADTPDNFQSRRPNTSFCFLDIRSPGLGDTAMYLCATRDPSGSQETQYFGPGTRLLVL.

This clonotype has a count of ten or more. The gene calls are TRBV10-1 and TRBJ2-5, with TRBD1 as a possible D gene (6 bases). The germline gives CDR1 WNHNN, CDR2 SYGVQD (reference sequence). V dropped 3 bases and J dropped 4 bases, with 9 bases sitting between them. The CDR3 is 13 residues long. The DNA for the CDR3 is TGCGCCAGCAGTGAAAACAGGGTAGAGACCCAGTACTTC. Its translation is CASSENRVETQYF.

This clonotype came up a few times. This CDR3 reads CASSLGARDSYEQYF. The CDR3 DNA is TGTGCCAGCAGTTTAGGGGCTCGGGACTCCTACGAGCAGTACTTC. The genes are TRBV6-6 and TRBJ2-7, with D possibly called TRBD1 or TRBD2 (5 bases each). The CDR3 totals 15 residues. Germline CDR1 reads MNHNY; CDR2 reads SVGAGI (reference sequence). V lost 4 bases and J lost 0, with 13 bases in between.

J is TRBJ1-6 and V is TRBV6-5, with a possible D match to TRBD1 (6 bases). Germline assignment: CDR1 MNHEY and CDR2 SVGAGI. The CDR3 contains 14 residues. The V end lost 7 bases, the J end lost 7 bases, and 14 bases lay between the germline ends. The CDR3 loop is CASTGTSQNSPLHF. In DNA, the CDR3 is TGTGCCAGCACCGGGACATCTCAAAATTCACCCCTCCACTTT.

This clonotype was seen repeatedly, ten times or more. The V and J genes are TRBV15 and TRBJ1-1, with 9 nucleotides matching TRBD1. J lost 5 bases, V lost 5 bases, and 6 bases had no gene match. Germline V gene lookup returns CDR1 LNHNV and CDR2 YYDKDF (reference sequence). This CDR3 region has 14 residues. The CDR3 region is CATSVDRGRTEAFF. CDR3 nucleotide sequence: TGTGCCACCAGCGTCGACAGGGGGAGGACTGAAGCTTTCTTT.

This clonotype has ten or more counts. The chain recombines TRBV6-6 with TRBJ1-5, with D possibly matching TRBD1 (6 bases). The CDR3 covers 15 residues. Trimming removed 0 bases from V and 5 bases from J, with 11 bases in between. The germline CDR1 and CDR2 sequences are MNHNY and SVGAGI (reference sequence). CDR3 sequence (DNA): TGTGCCAGCAGTTACTCGAGGGGGTGGGATCAGCCCCAGCATTTT. This translates into CASSYSRGWDQPQHF.

Notes on this clonotype: At one end, the junction sequence differs from germline, possibly due to a read error. V and J are TRBV10-3 and TRBJ2-5; D is undetermined. CDR3 length equals 13 residues. Per germline, CDR1 ENHRY and CDR2 SYGVKD. In DNA form, the CDR3 reads TGTGCCAGCAGTGAGAGATTCCAAGAGACCCAGTACTTC. Translating gives CASSERFQETQYF.

The chain couples TRBV25-1 to TRBJ2-2; the D gene is possibly TRBD2 (5 bases). V lost 5 bases, J lost 5 bases, and 18 bases lay in between. CDR1 is MGHDK, CDR2 SYGVNS, per germline. The CDR3 is 16 amino acids. In nucleotides, the CDR3 is TGTGCCAGCAGTCCCCATAGAGGGCCGAGAACCGGGGAGCTGTTTTTT. Its translation is CASSPHRGPRTGELFF.

This clonotype has more than one count but fewer than ten. This sequence joins TRBV7-8 and TRBJ1-5; a weak D match, TRBD1 (6 bases). Per the germline V gene, CDR1 is SGHVS and CDR2 is FQNEAQ. The length of the CDR3 is 15 residues. The V end was cut by 3 bases, the J end by 7 bases, with 16 bases between. The CDR3 spells CASSFGGLQDQPQHF. The CDR3, as DNA: TGTGCCAGCAGCTTTGGGGGGCTTCAAGACCAGCCCCAGCATTTT.

V is TRBV10-3 and J is TRBJ2-7, with a tentative D call TRBD2 (6 bases). The germline V gene encodes CDR1 ENHRY and CDR2 SYGVKD. The V gene lost 4 bases and the J gene lost 1 base, with 20 bases spanning the gap. This CDR3 region has 17 residues. CDR3 in DNA: TGTGCCATCAGTGCTACGGGACTCGACCTTTTATCCTACGAGCAGTACTTC. Its protein is CAISATGLDLLSYEQYF.

The rearrangement joins TRBV19 to TRBJ2-5, with 13 bases matching TRBD2. This CDR3 comprises 14 residues. J was trimmed by 4 bases and V by 9 bases; bases with no gene match: 5. Germline lookup yields CDR1 LNHDA and CDR2 SQIVND (reference sequence). CDR3: CASRGLAGRETQYF. CDR3 nucleotides: TGTGCCAGCCGGGGACTAGCGGGAAGAGAGACCCAGTACTTC.

The chain is built from TRBV12-3 or TRBV12-4 and TRBJ2-5; 7 positions match TRBD1. The length of the CDR3 is 14 residues. The trim removed 8 bases at V and 5 bases at J, leaving 11 bases unmatched. CDR3 sequence: CASGNRGLRETQYF. As DNA, the CDR3 is TGTGCCAGCGGGAACAGGGGCCTTAGGGAGACCCAGTACTTC.

This chain joins TRBV6-1 and TRBJ1-2, with D unclear. This CDR3 contains 10 residues. Deletions cut 9 bases from V and 7 bases from J, with 9 bases between. The V gene's germline CDR1 is MNHNS and CDR2 SASEGT. The CDR3, as DNA: TGTGCCAGAACTTCGTCTGGCTACACCTTC. Translation: CARTSSGYTF.

Notes on this clonotype: At one boundary the junction diverges from the germline segment, which might be a read error. The CDR3 DNA follows: TGCGCCAGCCACTTGAGGGAGAACACCGGGGAGCTGTTTTTT. Translation: CASHLRENTGELFF. The chain uses TRBV25-1 and TRBJ2-2, with D possibly matching TRBD2 (5 bases). Looked up from germline, CDR1 is MGHDK and CDR2 is SYGVNS. The CDR3 contains 14 residues.

This clonotype occurred a few times. A junction boundary mismatches the germline segment, possibly from a read error. The chain links TRBV10-3 to TRBJ2-5; the D gene could be TRBD1 or TRBD2 (5 bases each). The germline V gene encodes CDR1 ENHRY and CDR2 SYGVKD. This CDR3 is built from 13 residues. The CDR3 region has the DNA TGTGCCAGCAGTGTAGGGACGGCGGAGACCCAGTACTTC. The encoded protein is CASSVGTAETQYF.

The V call is TRBV5-1, the J call TRBJ2-7; TRBD2 might be the D (5 bases). The germline gives CDR1 SGHRS, CDR2 YFSETQ. V lost 1 base and J lost 3, with 11 bases in between. CDR3 size: 14 residues. CDR3 region: CASSLKASSYEQYF. For the CDR3, the DNA is TGCGCCAGCAGCTTGAAAGCTAGCAGCTACGAGCAGTACTTC. The full variable domain, with the rest looked up from reference TRBV5-1 and TRBJ2-7, is KAGVTQTPRYLIKTRGQQVTLSCSPISGHRSVSWYQQTPGQGLQFLFEYFSETQRNKGNFPGRFSGRQFSNSRSEMNVSTLELGDSALYLCASSLKASSYEQYFGPGTRLTVT.